These 8 T cell receptor beta chains were sequenced from one sample in a study of cytomegalovirus exposure and HLA in healthy donors. The PCR was carried out with 60 Vbeta primers and 13 Jbeta primers. Method: immunoSEQ multiplex PCR; TCRdb's copy keeps in-frame clones and lacks some. The table includes 150,000 or so clones, roughly 80% detected once. The sequenced sample was PBMCs. The receptors were gathered from a middle-aged man in good health and CMV-seropositive.

The V and J genes are TRBV7-2 and TRBJ1-1; D is unclear. V dropped 0 bases and J dropped 10 bases, with 6 bases sitting between them. The CDR3 is 11 residues long. Germline V gene data show CDR1 as SGHTA and CDR2 as FQGNSA. CDR3 DNA: TGTGCCAGCAGCTTAGCCGGTGGAGCTTTCTTT. It encodes CASSLAGGAFF.

This clone was counted only a few times. This is likely a read error, given that the CDR3 carries no conserved phenylalanine or tryptophan at its end. The limits of the CDR3 on the DNA are not certain, so only TCRdb's listed CDR3 is given. The CDR3 sequence: CASTRLAASECL. This chain links TRBV2 with TRBJ2-3; TRBD2, the table's D call, was not compared with the DNA. Looked up from germline, CDR1 is SNHLY and CDR2 is FYNNEI. Termini included, the CDR3 measures 12 amino acids.

The V call is TRBV7-2, the J call TRBJ1-1; D gene uncertain. The CDR3 has 14 amino acids. Deletions cut 0 bases from V and 3 bases from J, with 8 bases between. Germline V CDR1 and CDR2: SGHTA, FQGNSA. CDR3 loop: CASSLAGVHTEAFF. CDR3 sequence (DNA): TGTGCCAGCAGCTTAGCCGGGGTACACACTGAAGCTTTCTTT.

This chain links TRBV5-1 with TRBJ2-4; the D is unclear. This CDR3 has 13 residues. CDR1 is SGHRS, CDR2 YFSETQ, per germline. Trimming pared 2 bases from V and 2 bases from J, leaving 5 bases between. CDR3 nucleotides: TGCGCCAGCAGCTTAGAGACCAAAAACATTCAGTACTTC. Its protein product is CASSLETKNIQYF.

The chain is built from TRBV11-3 and TRBJ2-7; TRBD2 might be the D (5 bases). V shed 2 bases and J shed 0 bases, with 14 bases lying between them. The CDR3 spans 16 residues. Germline V CDR1 and CDR2: SGHNT, YENEEA. CDR3 protein: CASSLKKRQSSYEQYF. The CDR3 bases are TGTGCCAGCAGCTTAAAGAAGCGGCAGAGCTCCTACGAGCAGTACTTC.

This clone is a singleton in its sample. The chain recombines TRBV7-3 with TRBJ2-1, with D tentatively TRBD2 (5 bases). Trimming removed 5 bases at V and 4 bases at J, with 12 bases between. Germline-derived CDR1 and CDR2 are SGHTA and FQGTGA. The CDR3 sequence is 14 residues long. CDR3 residues: CASSRGREYNEQFF. CDR3 DNA sequence: TGTGCCAGCAGCCGAGGGAGAGAATACAATGAGCAGTTCTTC.

This chain links TRBV7-3 with TRBJ2-2; 10 bases are shared with TRBD2. The trim removed 5 bases at V and 4 bases at J, leaving 13 bases unmatched. This CDR3 has 18 residues. Germline V gene sequence: CDR1 SGHTA, CDR2 FQGTGA. CDR3: CASSPRAGGPWGTGELFF. The CDR3 bases are TGTGCCAGCAGCCCGCGAGCGGGAGGGCCATGGGGCACCGGGGAGCTGTTTTTT.

The chain joins TRBV5-4 to TRBJ2-7; 8 bases map to TRBD2. The CDR3 sequence is 16 residues long. CDR1 SGHNT and CDR2 YYREEE come from the germline V gene (reference sequence). V lost 2 bases, J lost 0 bases, and 7 bases stayed unmatched. This CDR3 is CASSFTGGRFSYEQYF. CDR3 in DNA: TGTGCCAGCAGCTTTACTGGCGGGAGGTTCTCCTACGAGCAGTACTTC.